This entry lists 27 T cell receptor beta chains sequenced from one sample in a study of beta chain features in type 1 diabetes. Overall study results and limits: Researchers report that Type 1 diabetes patients had moderately but significantly shorter TCRB CDR3s across all four CD4+ subsets.

Antigen specificity for these receptors is unknown. Every isolated RNA sample was fully reverse transcribed, so sequencing captured expressed TCRB transcripts. Only in-frame clones appear in the TCRdb table, and some are missing; sequencing was by immunoSEQ multiplex PCR. The sample records hundreds of thousands of clones, 10% to 15% being singletons. Sequences were obtained from naive CD4+ T cells from blood. The receptors derive from a woman between 18 and 30 years old with type 1 diabetes.

V and J are TRBV14 and TRBJ1-1; possibly TRBD1 for D (5 bases). V was cut by 4 bases and J by 0 bases, with 9 bases left in between. Germline V lookup: CDR1 SGHDN, CDR2 FVKESK. This CDR3 has 14 amino acids. The CDR3 DNA reads TGTGCCAGCAGCCGACAGTTAATGAACACTGAAGCTTTCTTT. It translates to CASSRQLMNTEAFF.

This clone came up a few times. The genes are TRBV29-1 and TRBJ1-2, with D possibly being TRBD1 (5 bases). Trimming took 4 bases from V and 0 from J, leaving 18 bases between them. CDR3 size: 16 residues. Germline CDR1 SQVTM, CDR2 ANQGSEA. The CDR3 bases are TGCAGCGTTGGGGGGGAAAACGACGACTCTAACTATGGCTACACCTTC. This sequence encodes CSVGGENDDSNYGYTF.

This clone was seen only a few times. The chain has TRBV30 and TRBJ1-1; 9 nucleotides line up with TRBD1. The V gene's germline CDR1 is GTSNPN and CDR2 SVGIG (reference sequence). Germline trimming cut 5 bases from V and 4 bases from J; bases unmatched to any gene: 8. The CDR3 has 14 amino acids. The chain's CDR3 is CAWAAGQGFTEAFF. CDR3 bases: TGTGCCTGGGCGGCGGGACAGGGATTCACTGAAGCTTTCTTT. Together with reference TRBV30 and TRBJ1-1, the CDR3 gives the full variable domain: SQTIHQWPATLVQPVGSPLSLECTVEGTSNPNLYWYRQAAGRGLQLLFYSVGIGQISSEVPQNLSASRPQDRQFILSSKKLLLSDSGFYLCAWAAGQGFTEAFFGQGTRLTVV.

The V call is TRBV30, the J call TRBJ1-1, with TRBD1 as a possible D gene (5 bases). V lost 8 bases to trimming and J lost 5 bases, with 15 bases between them. This CDR3 has 12 residues. The germline V gene has CDR1 GTSNPN and CDR2 SVGIG (reference sequence). DNA for the CDR3: TGTGCCCTTCGAGCCCGGGGGACTGAAGCTTTCTTT. Translated, it gives CALRARGTEAFF.

Only a few counts were recorded for this clone. The V call is TRBV28, the J call TRBJ2-5; D is possibly TRBD2 (5 bases). CDR1 and CDR2 (germline): MDHEN, SYDVKM. The CDR3 sequence is 15 residues long. Trimming removed 5 bases at V and 0 bases at J, with 13 bases between. The CDR3 DNA follows: TGTGCCAGCAGTCTCCTCCGGGGAAACCAAGAGACCCAGTACTTC. Protein product: CASSLLRGNQETQYF. Full variable domain (missing parts from reference TRBV28 and TRBJ2-5): DVKVTQSSRYLVKRTGEKVFLECVQDMDHENMFWYRQDPGLGLRLIYFSYDVKMKEKGDIPEGYSVSREKKERFSLILESASTNQTSMYLCASSLLRGNQETQYFGPGTRLLVL.

CDR3 amino acids: CASSEISGGVNTIYF. The CDR3 coding sequence is TGTGCCAGCAGCGAGATTTCGGGGGGTGTCAACACCATATATTTT. This chain joins TRBV9 and TRBJ1-3, with D possibly being TRBD1 (5 bases). V lost 3 bases and J lost 7, with 17 bases in between. In germline, CDR1 is SGDLS, CDR2 YYNGEE. The CDR3 consists of 15 residues.

The gene calls are TRBV19 and TRBJ1-1; D is unclear. V was shortened by 3 bases and J by 0 bases, with 8 bases between the two germline ends. Germline CDR1 reads LNHDA; CDR2 reads SQIVND (reference sequence). The CDR3 totals 14 residues. CDR3 sequence reads: CASSMARVNTEAFF. The CDR3 region has the DNA TGTGCCAGTAGTATGGCACGGGTGAACACTGAAGCTTTCTTT. Using reference TRBV19 and TRBJ1-1 for the parts outside the CDR3, the full variable domain is DGGITQSPKYLFRKEGQNVTLSCEQNLNHDAMYWYRQDPGQGLRLIYYSQIVNDFQKGDIAEGYSVSREKKESFPLTVTSAQKNPTAFYLCASSMARVNTEAFFGQGTRLTVV.

The genes are TRBV4-3 and TRBJ2-2; TRBD2 matches 8 bases. The J segment lost 0 bases and the V segment lost 4 bases, leaving 7 bases of the junction unmatched. CDR1 is LGHNA, CDR2 YSLEER, per germline. The CDR3 covers 17 residues. The CDR3 sequence: CASSLNLGLANTGELFF. The CDR3 bases are TGCGCCAGCAGCCTAAACTTGGGACTAGCGAACACCGGGGAGCTGTTTTTT.

V and J are TRBV9 and TRBJ1-1; maybe TRBD1 (5 bases). This CDR3 is 11 amino acids long. Per germline, CDR1 SGDLS and CDR2 YYNGEE. Between the trimmed V and J ends, which lost 5 bases and 9 bases, there was a span of 11 bases. The CDR3 region has the DNA TGTGCCAGCAGTCTTGACAGCCAAGCTTTCTTT. Its translation: CASSLDSQAFF.

The sample holds a few counts of this clone. The chain recombines TRBV4-3 with TRBJ2-1; 7 bases line up with TRBD2. The V gene end was trimmed by 1 base and the J gene end by 8 bases; junction bases not matched to a gene: 5. Germline V gives CDR1 LGHNA, CDR2 YSLEER. This CDR3 comprises 14 residues. CDR3 in amino acids: CASSQARAGDEQFF. CDR3 in DNA: TGCGCCAGCAGCCAAGCCCGGGCGGGGGATGAGCAGTTCTTC.

This chain connects TRBV28 to TRBJ2-4; TRBD1 matches 7 bases. The CDR3 contains 14 residues. The V gene's germline CDR1 is MDHEN and CDR2 SYDVKM. The trim removed 9 bases at V and 2 bases at J, leaving 7 bases unmatched. In DNA form, the CDR3 reads TGTGCCAGTGGTGAGACAGGGTCCAAAAACATTCAGTACTTC. Residues: CASGETGSKNIQYF.

The chain joins TRBV4-2 to TRBJ1-1; 9 bases line up with TRBD1. This CDR3 region has 15 residues. Looked up from germline, CDR1 is LGHNA and CDR2 is YNFKEQ. V trimming: 4 bases; J trimming: 0 bases; junction bases outside the gene matches: 3. CDR3: CASSPGQGMNTEAFF. The CDR3 bases are TGTGCCAGCAGCCCAGGACAGGGGATGAACACTGAAGCTTTCTTT.

The chain couples TRBV15 to TRBJ2-1; D is perhaps TRBD2 (5 bases). The ends were cut back, 0 bases at V and 8 bases at J, with 14 bases in the middle. CDR1 is LNHNV and CDR2 is YYDKDF in the germline V gene (reference sequence). The CDR3 runs to 15 residues. This CDR3 is CATSRDPSGFDEQFF. In DNA, the CDR3 is TGTGCCACCAGCAGAGATCCCTCGGGGTTCGATGAGCAGTTCTTC.

The rearrangement joins TRBV10-3 to TRBJ2-1; 13 nucleotides match TRBD2. CDR3 length equals 17 residues. V dropped 4 bases and J dropped 8; count of bases not matched to a gene: 11. The germline CDR1 and CDR2 sequences are ENHRY and SYGVKD. The CDR3 DNA follows: TGTGCCATCAGTGTCCGGACTAGCGGGAGTTTTATGGATGAGCAGTTCTTC. Amino acids: CAISVRTSGSFMDEQFF.

The chain recombines TRBV5-1 with TRBJ2-3, with 9 bases aligning to TRBD2. Per the germline V gene, CDR1 is SGHRS and CDR2 is YFSETQ. Losses at the gene ends were 4 bases for V and 2 bases for J; bases not matched to a gene: 14. The CDR3 sequence is 18 residues long. The CDR3 DNA is TGCGCCAGCAGCCCCCTCTGGCGGCTAGCGGGAAACACAGATACGCAGTATTTT. Translating it yields CASSPLWRLAGNTDTQYF. The complete variable domain, with remaining parts taken from reference TRBV5-1 and TRBJ2-3, reads KAGVTQTPRYLIKTRGQQVTLSCSPISGHRSVSWYQQTPGQGLQFLFEYFSETQRNKGNFPGRFSGRQFSNSRSEMNVSTLELGDSALYLCASSPLWRLAGNTDTQYFGPGTRLTVL.

This chain joins TRBV14 and TRBJ1-6; D perhaps matches TRBD1 (6 bases). The CDR3 totals 14 residues. V was shortened by 4 bases and J by 4 bases, with 8 bases between the two germline ends. The V gene's germline CDR1 is SGHDN and CDR2 FVKESK. The CDR3 DNA sequence: TGTGCCAGCAGCCTAGGGGGTTATAATTCACCCCTCCACTTT. It specifies CASSLGGYNSPLHF.

V and J are TRBV7-2 and TRBJ1-1, with D perhaps TRBD1 (5 bases). The CDR3 extends over 14 amino acids. Trimming removed 6 bases at V and 4 bases at J, with 15 bases between. Germline V gene sequence: CDR1 SGHTA, CDR2 FQGNSA. CDR3 bases: TGTGCCAGCAGGTTGGGGCACCAGCTCACTGAAGCTTTCTTT. Residues: CASRLGHQLTEAFF.

This clone was recorded a few times. The V and J genes are TRBV15 and TRBJ1-4, with 7 nucleotides matching TRBD1. J was trimmed by 2 bases and V by 7 bases; bases with no gene match: 1. Germline V gives CDR1 LNHNV, CDR2 YYDKDF (reference sequence). This CDR3 region has 13 residues. CDR3 sequence reads: CATNRGTNEKLFF. The CDR3, as DNA: TGTGCCACCAACAGGGGCACTAATGAAAAACTGTTTTTT.

The V call is TRBV27, the J call TRBJ1-3; no firm D call. CDR1 is MNHEY and CDR2 is SMNVEV in the germline V gene (reference sequence). The CDR3 contains 13 residues. The V end was cut by 5 bases, the J end by 7 bases, with 12 bases between. In DNA, the CDR3 is TGTGCCAGCAGTGCCGCACCGGGGAACACCATATATTTT. Amino acid sequence: CASSAAPGNTIYF.

This clone was seen more than once but under ten times. The chain employs TRBV15 and TRBJ1-2; D is undetermined. This CDR3 is built from 14 residues. The V and J ends lost 0 bases and 5 bases respectively, with 10 bases between them. CDR1 is LNHNV and CDR2 is YYDKDF in the germline V gene (reference sequence). The CDR3 loop reads CATSRDRAAYGYTF. The CDR3 region has the DNA TGTGCCACCAGCAGAGATCGCGCGGCGTATGGCTACACCTTC. The full variable domain, in which reference TRBV15 and TRBJ1-2 provide the parts outside the CDR3, is DAMVIQNPRYQVTQFGKPVTLSCSQTLNHNVMYWYQQKSSQAPKLLFHYYDKDFNNEADTPDNFQSRRPNTSFCFLDIRSPGLGDTAMYLCATSRDRAAYGYTFGSGTRLTVV.

There are a few counts of this clone. The rearrangement links TRBV18 to TRBJ2-1; 9 bases align to TRBD1. This CDR3 region has 15 residues. From germline, CDR1 is KGHSH and CDR2 LQKENI. Trimming took 6 bases from V and 4 from J; bases not matched to a gene: 7. The CDR3 protein is CASSSDRGAYNEQFF. The CDR3 DNA follows: TGTGCCAGCTCTTCAGACAGGGGGGCATACAATGAGCAGTTCTTC.

This clone turned up a few times. The chain recombines TRBV7-8 with TRBJ2-7, with D possibly matching TRBD2 (6 bases). V gave up 8 bases and J gave up 0 bases, with 8 bases separating them. The CDR3 has 12 residues. CDR1 is SGHVS, CDR2 FQNEAQ, per germline. CDR3 amino acids: CASREFSYEQYF. The CDR3 bases are TGTGCCAGCCGGGAGTTCTCCTACGAGCAGTACTTC.

The chain recombines TRBV14 with TRBJ2-7; D gene uncertain. Trimming removed 0 bases at V and 3 bases at J, with 9 bases between. CDR3 length equals 14 residues. From germline, CDR1 is SGHDN and CDR2 FVKESK. The CDR3 nucleotides read TGTGCCAGCAGCCAAGACAAACGACTCTACGAGCAGTACTTC. This gives the protein CASSQDKRLYEQYF.

This clone was picked up a small number of times. The gene calls are TRBV7-8 and TRBJ2-2; D may be TRBD2 (5 bases). The CDR3 is 14 residues long. Germline CDR1 SGHVS, CDR2 FQNEAQ. V was clipped by 2 bases and J by 1 base, with 5 bases between them. The CDR3 DNA reads TGTGCCAGCAGCTTACGGGAGAACACCGGGGAGCTGTTTTTT. Amino acid sequence: CASSLRENTGELFF.

This clone was detected a few times. The chain recombines TRBV11-2 with TRBJ2-5; 10 positions agree with TRBD2. This CDR3 has 17 amino acids. With 1 base clipped from V and 3 bases from J, the junction kept 8 bases outside the gene matches. Germline CDR1 SGHAT, CDR2 FQNNGV. DNA of the CDR3: TGTGCCAGCAGCTTAGGGGCGGGACTAGCGATAAAAGAGACCCAGTACTTC. It codes for CASSLGAGLAIKETQYF.

The J gene is TRBJ1-2, the V gene TRBV7-2; TRBD1 is a possible D gene (6 bases). The CDR3 runs 15 residues. The V end was cut by 6 bases, the J end by 4 bases, with 18 bases between. The germline CDR1 and CDR2 sequences are SGHTA and FQGNSA. CDR3 bases: TGTGCCAGCAGTCTTGCCCGGGACACACTCTATGGCTACACCTTC. This encodes CASSLARDTLYGYTF.

V usage is TRBV5-4 and J usage is TRBJ1-2; 10 bases agree with TRBD1. In germline, CDR1 is SGHNT, CDR2 YYREEE (reference sequence). The J segment lost 8 bases and the V segment lost 4 bases, leaving 8 bases of the junction unmatched. The CDR3 spans 14 residues. The CDR3 protein is CASSLGQGESGYTF. The CDR3 region has the DNA TGTGCCAGCAGCCTCGGACAGGGGGAGAGCGGCTACACCTTC.